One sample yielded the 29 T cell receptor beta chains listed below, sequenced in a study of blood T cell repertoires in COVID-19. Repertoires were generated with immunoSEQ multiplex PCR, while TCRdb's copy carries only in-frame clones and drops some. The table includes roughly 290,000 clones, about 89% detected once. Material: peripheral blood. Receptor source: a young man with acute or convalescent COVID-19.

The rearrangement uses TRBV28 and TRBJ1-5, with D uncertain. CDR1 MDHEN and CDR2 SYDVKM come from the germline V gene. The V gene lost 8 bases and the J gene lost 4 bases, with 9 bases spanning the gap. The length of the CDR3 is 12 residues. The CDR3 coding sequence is TGTGCCAGCTGGCCGGGGAATCAGCCCCAGCATTTT. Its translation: CASWPGNQPQHF.

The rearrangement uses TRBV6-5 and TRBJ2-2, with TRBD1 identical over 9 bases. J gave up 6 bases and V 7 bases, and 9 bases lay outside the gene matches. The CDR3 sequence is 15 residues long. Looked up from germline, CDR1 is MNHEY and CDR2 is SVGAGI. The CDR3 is CASTNPGTGSGELFF. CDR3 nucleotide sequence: TGTGCCAGCACCAACCCCGGGACAGGGTCCGGGGAGCTGTTTTTT.

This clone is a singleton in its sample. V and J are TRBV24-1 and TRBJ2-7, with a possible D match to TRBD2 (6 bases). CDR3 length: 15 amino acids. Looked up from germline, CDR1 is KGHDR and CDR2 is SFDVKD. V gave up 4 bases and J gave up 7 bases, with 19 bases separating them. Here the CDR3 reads CATSDSRDSWGEQYF. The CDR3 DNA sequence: TGTGCCACCAGTGACTCACGGGACTCATGGGGGGAGCAGTACTTC.

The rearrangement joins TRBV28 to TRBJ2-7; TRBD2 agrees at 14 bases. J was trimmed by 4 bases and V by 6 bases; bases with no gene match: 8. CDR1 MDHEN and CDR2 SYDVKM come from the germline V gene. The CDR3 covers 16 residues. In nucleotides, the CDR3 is TGTGCCAGCAGAGGGACCGGGACTAGCGGGAGATACGAGCAGTACTTC. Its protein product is CASRGTGTSGRYEQYF.

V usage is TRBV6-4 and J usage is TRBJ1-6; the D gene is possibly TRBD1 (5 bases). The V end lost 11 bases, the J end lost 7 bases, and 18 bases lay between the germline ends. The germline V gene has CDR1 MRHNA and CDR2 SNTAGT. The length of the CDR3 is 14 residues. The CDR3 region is CALLGGVDNSPLHF. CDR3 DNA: TGTGCCTTACTCGGGGGTGTGGACAATTCACCCCTCCACTTT.

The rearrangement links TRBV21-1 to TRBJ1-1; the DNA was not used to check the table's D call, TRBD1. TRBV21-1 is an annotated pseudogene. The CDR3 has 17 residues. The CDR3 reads CASSKPILQGARTEAFF. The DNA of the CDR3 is TGTGCCAGCAGCAAACCCATTTTACAGGGGGCGCGCACTGAAGCTTTCTTT.

CDR3 in DNA: TGTGCCAGCAAGGGGAGCACAGATACGCAGTATTTT. It codes for CASKGSTDTQYF. This sequence joins TRBV7-9 and TRBJ2-3; D is possibly TRBD1 (5 bases). CDR1 is SEHNR and CDR2 is FQNEAQ in the germline V gene (reference sequence). V was shortened by 7 bases and J by 0 bases, with 5 bases between the two germline ends. The CDR3 is 12 residues long.

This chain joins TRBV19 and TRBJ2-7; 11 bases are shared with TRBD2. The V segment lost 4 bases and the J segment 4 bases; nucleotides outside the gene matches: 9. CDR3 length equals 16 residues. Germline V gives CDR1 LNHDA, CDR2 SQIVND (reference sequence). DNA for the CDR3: TGTGCCAGTAGTAAAGTCGGGACTAGCGGACCTTACGAGCAGTACTTC. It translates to CASSKVGTSGPYEQYF.

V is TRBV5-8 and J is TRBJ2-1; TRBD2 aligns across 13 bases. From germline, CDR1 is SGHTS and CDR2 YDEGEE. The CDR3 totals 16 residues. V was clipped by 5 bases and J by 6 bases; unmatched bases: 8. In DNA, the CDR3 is TGTGCCAGCAGTTTCCGGACTAGCGGGAGTAGCAATGAGCAGTTCTTC. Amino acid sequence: CASSFRTSGSSNEQFF. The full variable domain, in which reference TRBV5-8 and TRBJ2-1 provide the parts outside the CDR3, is EAGVTQSPTHLIKTRGQQATLRCSPISGHTSVYWYQQALGLGLQFLLWYDEGEERNRGNFPPRFSGRQFPNYSSELNVNALELEDSALYLCASSFRTSGSSNEQFFGPGTRLTVL.

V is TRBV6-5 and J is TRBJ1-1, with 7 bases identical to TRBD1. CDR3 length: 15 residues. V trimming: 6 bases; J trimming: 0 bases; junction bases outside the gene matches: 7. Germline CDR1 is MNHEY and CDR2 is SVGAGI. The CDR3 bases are TGTGCCAGCAGCTTACATGGGACAGTGAACACTGAAGCTTTCTTT. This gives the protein CASSLHGTVNTEAFF.

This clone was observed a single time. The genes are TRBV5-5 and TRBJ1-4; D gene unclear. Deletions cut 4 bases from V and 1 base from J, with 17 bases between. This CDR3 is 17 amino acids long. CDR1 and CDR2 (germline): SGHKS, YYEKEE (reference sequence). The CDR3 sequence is CASSLGSRRVTNEKLFF. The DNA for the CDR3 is TGTGCCAGCAGCCTGGGTTCGAGACGGGTAACTAATGAAAAACTGTTTTTT. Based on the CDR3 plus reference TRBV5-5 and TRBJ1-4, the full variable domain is DAGVTQSPTHLIKTRGQQVTLRCSPISGHKSVSWYQQVLGQGPQFIFQYYEKEERGRGNFPDRFSARQFPNYSSELNVNALLLGDSALYLCASSLGSRRVTNEKLFFGSGTQLSVL.

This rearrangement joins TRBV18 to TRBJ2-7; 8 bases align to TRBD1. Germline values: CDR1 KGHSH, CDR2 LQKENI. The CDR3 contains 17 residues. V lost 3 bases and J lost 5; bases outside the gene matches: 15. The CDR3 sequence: CASSPRSGQGIANEQYF. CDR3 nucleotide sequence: TGTGCCAGCTCACCCCGGAGCGGACAGGGTATCGCCAACGAGCAGTACTTC.

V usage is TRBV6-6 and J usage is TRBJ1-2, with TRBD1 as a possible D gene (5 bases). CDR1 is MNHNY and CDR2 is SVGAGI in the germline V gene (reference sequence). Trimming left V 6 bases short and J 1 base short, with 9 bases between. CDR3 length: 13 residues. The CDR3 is CASSLGGNYGYTF. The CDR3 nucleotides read TGTGCCAGCAGCCTGGGGGGTAACTATGGCTACACCTTC.

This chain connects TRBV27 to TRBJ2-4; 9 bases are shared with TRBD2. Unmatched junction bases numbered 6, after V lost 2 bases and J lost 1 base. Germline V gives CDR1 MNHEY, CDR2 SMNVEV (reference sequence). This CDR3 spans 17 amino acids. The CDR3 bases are TGTGCCAGCAGTTTAATTGGCGGGAGGGCCGCCAAAAACATTCAGTACTTC. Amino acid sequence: CASSLIGGRAAKNIQYF.

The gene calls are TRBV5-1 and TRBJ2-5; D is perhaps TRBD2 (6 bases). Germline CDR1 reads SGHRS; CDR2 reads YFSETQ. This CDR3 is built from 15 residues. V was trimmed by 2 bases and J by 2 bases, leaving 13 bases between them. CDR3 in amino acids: CASSFEVGGQETQYF. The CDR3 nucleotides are TGCGCCAGCAGCTTTGAAGTGGGGGGTCAAGAGACCCAGTACTTC.

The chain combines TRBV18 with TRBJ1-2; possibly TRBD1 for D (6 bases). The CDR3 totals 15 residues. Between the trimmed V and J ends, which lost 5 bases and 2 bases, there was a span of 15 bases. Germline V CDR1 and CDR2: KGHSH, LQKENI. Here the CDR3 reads CASSITPDRNYGYTF. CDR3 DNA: TGTGCCAGCTCAATTACCCCGGACAGAAACTATGGCTACACCTTC.

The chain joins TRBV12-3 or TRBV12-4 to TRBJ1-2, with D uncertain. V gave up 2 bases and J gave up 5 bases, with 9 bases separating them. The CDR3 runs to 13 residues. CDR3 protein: CASSLSGYYGYTF. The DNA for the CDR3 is TGTGCCAGCAGTTTATCAGGATATTATGGCTACACCTTC.

The CDR3: CASRTGATNTEAFF. The CDR3 DNA reads as TGTGCCAGCCGGACAGGGGCTACGAACACTGAAGCTTTCTTT. The chain joins TRBV28 to TRBJ1-1, with 9 positions matching TRBD1. With 8 bases clipped from V and 1 base from J, the junction kept 5 bases outside the gene matches. Germline CDR1 and CDR2: MDHEN and SYDVKM. The CDR3 has 14 amino acids.

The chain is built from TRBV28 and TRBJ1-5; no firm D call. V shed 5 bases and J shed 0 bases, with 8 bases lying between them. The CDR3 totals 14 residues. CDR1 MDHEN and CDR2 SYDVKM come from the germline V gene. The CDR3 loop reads CASSTQISNQPQHF. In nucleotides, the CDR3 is TGTGCCAGCAGTACACAGATTAGCAATCAGCCCCAGCATTTT.

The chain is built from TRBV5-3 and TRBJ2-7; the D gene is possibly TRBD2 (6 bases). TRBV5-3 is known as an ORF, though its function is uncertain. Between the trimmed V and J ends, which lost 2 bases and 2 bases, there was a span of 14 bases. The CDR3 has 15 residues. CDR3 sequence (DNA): TGTGCCAGAAGCTTACGGGGGACGGTTCCCTACGAGCAGTACTTC. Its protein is CARSLRGTVPYEQYF.

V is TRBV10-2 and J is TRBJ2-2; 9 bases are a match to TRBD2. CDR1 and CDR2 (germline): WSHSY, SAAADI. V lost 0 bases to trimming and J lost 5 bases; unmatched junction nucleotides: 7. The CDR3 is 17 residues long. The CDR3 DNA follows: TGCGCCAGCAGTGAGTCCCACCTAGCGGGGCGGACCGGGGAGCTGTTTTTT. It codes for CASSESHLAGRTGELFF.

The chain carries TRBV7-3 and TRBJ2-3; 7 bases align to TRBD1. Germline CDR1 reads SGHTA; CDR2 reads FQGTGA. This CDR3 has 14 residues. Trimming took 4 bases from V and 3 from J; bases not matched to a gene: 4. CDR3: CASSSTGKTDTQYF. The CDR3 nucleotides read TGTGCCAGCAGCTCGACAGGGAAAACAGATACGCAGTATTTT.

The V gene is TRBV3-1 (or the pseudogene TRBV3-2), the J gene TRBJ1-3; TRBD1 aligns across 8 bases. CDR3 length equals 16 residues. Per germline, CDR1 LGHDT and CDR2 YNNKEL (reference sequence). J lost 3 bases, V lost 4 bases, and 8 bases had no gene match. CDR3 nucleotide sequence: TGTGCCAGCAGCCCCCGGACAGGGTCCCTTGGAAACACCATATATTTT. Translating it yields CASSPRTGSLGNTIYF.

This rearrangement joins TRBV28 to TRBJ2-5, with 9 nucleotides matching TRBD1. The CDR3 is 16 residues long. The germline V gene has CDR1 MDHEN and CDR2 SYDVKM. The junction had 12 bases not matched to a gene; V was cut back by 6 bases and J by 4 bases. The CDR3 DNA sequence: TGTGCCAGCAGGTCCCCCCGGGACAGGGCTGGAGAGACCCAGTACTTC. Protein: CASRSPRDRAGETQYF.

The CDR3 DNA is TGTGCCAGCAGGAGACTAGTCAATGAGCAGTTCTTC. Encoded protein: CASRRLVNEQFF. This chain uses TRBV28 with TRBJ2-1, with D possibly TRBD2 on 6 matching bases. Trimming cost V 6 bases and J 6 bases, with 9 bases left between them. Germline CDR1 reads MDHEN; CDR2 reads SYDVKM. The CDR3 loop spans 12 amino acids.

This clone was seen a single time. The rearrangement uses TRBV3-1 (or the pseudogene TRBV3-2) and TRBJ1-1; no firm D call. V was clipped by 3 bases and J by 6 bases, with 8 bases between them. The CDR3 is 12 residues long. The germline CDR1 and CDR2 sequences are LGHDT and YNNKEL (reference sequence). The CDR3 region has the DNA TGTGCCAGCAGCCAGGTGCGGGCTGAAGCTTTCTTT. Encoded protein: CASSQVRAEAFF.

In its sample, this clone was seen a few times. Here the CDR3 reads CASSFGGLINNQPQHF. The CDR3 bases are TGTGCCAGCAGTTTCGGGGGGTTGATTAACAATCAGCCCCAGCATTTT. The V call is TRBV28, the J call TRBJ1-5, with D perhaps matching TRBD1 (5 bases). In germline, CDR1 is MDHEN, CDR2 SYDVKM. The CDR3 has 16 amino acids. The ends were cut back, 3 bases at V and 3 bases at J, with 15 bases in the middle.

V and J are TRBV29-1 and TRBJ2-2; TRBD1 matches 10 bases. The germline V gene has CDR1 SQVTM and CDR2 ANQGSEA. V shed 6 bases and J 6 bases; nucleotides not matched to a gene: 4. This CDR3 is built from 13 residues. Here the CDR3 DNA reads TGCAGCGTGGGACAGGGGACCGCCGGGGAGCTGTTTTTT. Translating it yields CSVGQGTAGELFF.

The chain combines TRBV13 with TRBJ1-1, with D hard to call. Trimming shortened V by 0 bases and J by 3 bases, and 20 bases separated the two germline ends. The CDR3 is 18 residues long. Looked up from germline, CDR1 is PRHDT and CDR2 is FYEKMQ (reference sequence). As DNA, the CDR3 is TGTGCCAGCAGCTTAGGCTCACACCACCGTTTGGAGGACACTGAAGCTTTCTTT. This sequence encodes CASSLGSHHRLEDTEAFF.